This T cell receptor beta chain is drawn from a study of cytomegalovirus exposure and HLA in healthy donors. Study-wide findings and caveats: It was only CMV serostatus that was available as immune exposure information. Later analysis showed most CMV-associated TCR beta chains appearing HLA-restricted.

Remarks on this clone: Its antigen is not identified.

This PCR relied on a set of 60 Vbeta primers and 13 Jbeta primers. Sequencing used immunoSEQ multiplex PCR; TCRdb keeps in-frame clones, though not all of them. This sample has 100,000 to 150,000 clones, with over 50% found just once. The TCR sequence derives from a woman between 40 and 50 years old in good health and CMV-seropositive. Specimen: PBMCs.

The CDR3 DNA is TGTGCCTGGAGTGCCCTTATGAACACTGAAGCTTTCTTT. It encodes CAWSALMNTEAFF. The V and J genes are TRBV30 and TRBJ1-1; no clear D gene. The V and J ends lost 1 base and 0 bases respectively, with 6 bases between them. In germline, CDR1 is GTSNPN, CDR2 SVGIG (reference sequence). CDR3 length equals 13 residues. Variable domain in full (rest from reference TRBV30 and TRBJ1-1): SQTIHQWPATLVQPVGSPLSLECTVEGTSNPNLYWYRQAAGRGLQLLFYSVGIGQISSEVPQNLSASRPQDRQFILSSKKLLLSDSGFYLCAWSALMNTEAFFGQGTRLTVV.